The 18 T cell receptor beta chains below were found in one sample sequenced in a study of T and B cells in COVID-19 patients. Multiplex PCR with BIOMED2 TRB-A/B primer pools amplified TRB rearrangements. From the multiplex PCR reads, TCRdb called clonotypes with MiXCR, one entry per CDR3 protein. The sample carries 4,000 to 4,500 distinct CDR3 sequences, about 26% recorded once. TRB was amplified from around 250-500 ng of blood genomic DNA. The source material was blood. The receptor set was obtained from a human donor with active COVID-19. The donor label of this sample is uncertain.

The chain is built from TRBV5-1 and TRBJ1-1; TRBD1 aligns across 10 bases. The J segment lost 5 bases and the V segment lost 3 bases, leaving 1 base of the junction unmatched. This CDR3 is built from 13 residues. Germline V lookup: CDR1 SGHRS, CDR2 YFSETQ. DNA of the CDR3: TGCGCCAGCAGCTCGGGACAGGGGACTGAAGCTTTCTTT. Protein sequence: CASSSGQGTEAFF.

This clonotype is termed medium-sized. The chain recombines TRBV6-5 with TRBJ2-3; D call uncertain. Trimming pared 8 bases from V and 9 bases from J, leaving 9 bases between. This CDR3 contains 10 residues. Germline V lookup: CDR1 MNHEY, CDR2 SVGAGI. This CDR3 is CASALSTQYF. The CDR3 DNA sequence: TGTGCCAGCGCACTAAGCACGCAGTATTTT.

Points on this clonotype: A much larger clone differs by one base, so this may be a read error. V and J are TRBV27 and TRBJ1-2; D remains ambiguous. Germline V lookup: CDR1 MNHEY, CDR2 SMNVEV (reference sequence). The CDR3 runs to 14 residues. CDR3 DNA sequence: TGTGCCAGCAGGGACGACAAGTCTAACTTTGGCTACACCTTC. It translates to CASRDDKSNFGYTF.

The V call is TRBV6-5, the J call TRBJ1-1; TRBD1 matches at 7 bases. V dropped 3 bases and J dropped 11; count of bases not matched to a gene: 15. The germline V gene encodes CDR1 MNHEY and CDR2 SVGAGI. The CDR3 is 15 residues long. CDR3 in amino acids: CASSYSPAFTGDAFF. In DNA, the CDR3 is TGTGCCAGCAGTTATTCGCCCGCTTTTACAGGGGACGCTTTCTTT.

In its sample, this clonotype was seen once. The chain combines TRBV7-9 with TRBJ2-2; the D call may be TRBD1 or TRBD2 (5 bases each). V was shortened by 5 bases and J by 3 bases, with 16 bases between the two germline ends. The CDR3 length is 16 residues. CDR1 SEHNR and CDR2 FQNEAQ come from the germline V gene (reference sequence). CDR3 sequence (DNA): TGTGCCAGCAGCCGGAGACGGGGCACGGACACCGGGGAGCTGTTTTTT. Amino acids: CASSRRRGTDTGELFF.

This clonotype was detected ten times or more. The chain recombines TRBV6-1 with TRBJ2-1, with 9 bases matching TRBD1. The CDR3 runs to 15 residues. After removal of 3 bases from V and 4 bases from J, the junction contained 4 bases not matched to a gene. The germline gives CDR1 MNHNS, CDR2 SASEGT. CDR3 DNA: TGTGCCAGCAGTGAGCCGGGACAGGGATACAATGAGCAGTTCTTC. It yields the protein CASSEPGQGYNEQFF.

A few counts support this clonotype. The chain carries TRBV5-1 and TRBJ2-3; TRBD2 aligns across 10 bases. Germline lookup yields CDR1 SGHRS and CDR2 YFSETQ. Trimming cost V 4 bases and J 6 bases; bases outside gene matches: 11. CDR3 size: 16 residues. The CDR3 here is CASSPSEAGGSDTQYF. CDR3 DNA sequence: TGCGCCAGCAGCCCTTCTGAAGCGGGGGGGTCTGATACGCAGTATTTT.

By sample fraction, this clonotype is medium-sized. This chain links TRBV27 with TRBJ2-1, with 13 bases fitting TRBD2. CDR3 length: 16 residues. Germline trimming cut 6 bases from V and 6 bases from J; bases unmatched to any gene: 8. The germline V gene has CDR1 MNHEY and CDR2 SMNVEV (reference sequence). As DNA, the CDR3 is TGTGCCAGCAGCCTTCTACTAGCGGGGGGGCTCAATGAGCAGTTCTTC. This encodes CASSLLLAGGLNEQFF.

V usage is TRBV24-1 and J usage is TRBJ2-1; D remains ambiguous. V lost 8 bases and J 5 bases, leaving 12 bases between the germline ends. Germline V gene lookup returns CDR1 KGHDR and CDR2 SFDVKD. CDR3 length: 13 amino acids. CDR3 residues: CATKGTANNEQFF. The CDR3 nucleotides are TGTGCCACCAAAGGAACAGCCAACAATGAGCAGTTCTTC.

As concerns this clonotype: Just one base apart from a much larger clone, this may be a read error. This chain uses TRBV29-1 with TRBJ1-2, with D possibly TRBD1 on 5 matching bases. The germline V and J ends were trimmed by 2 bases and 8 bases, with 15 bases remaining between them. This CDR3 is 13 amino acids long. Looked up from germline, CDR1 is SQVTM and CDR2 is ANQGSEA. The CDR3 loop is CSVESGRACGYTF. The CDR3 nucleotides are TGCAGCGTTGAAAGTGGCAGGGCATGCGGCTACACCTTC.

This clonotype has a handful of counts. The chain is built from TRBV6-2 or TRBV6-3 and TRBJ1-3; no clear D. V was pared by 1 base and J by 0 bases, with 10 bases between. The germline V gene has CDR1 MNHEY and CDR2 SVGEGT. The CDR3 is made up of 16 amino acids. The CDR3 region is CASSYYLPSSGNTIYF. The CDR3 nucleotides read TGTGCCAGCAGTTACTACCTTCCGAGCTCTGGAAACACCATATATTTT.

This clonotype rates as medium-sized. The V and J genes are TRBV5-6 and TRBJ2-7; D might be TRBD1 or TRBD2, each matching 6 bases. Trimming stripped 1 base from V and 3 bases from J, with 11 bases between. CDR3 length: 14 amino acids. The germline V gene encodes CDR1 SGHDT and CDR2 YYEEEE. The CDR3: CASSLRGPYYEQYF. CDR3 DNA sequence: TGTGCCAGCAGCTTGCGGGGGCCCTACTACGAGCAGTACTTC.

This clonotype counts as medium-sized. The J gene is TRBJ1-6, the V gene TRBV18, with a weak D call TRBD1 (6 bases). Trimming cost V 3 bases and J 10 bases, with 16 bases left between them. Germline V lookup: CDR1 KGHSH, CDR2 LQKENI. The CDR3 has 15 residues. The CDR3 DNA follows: TGTGCCAGCTCACCCTCCGGGGGGCGATTATCACCCCTCCACTTT. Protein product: CASSPSGGRLSPLHF.

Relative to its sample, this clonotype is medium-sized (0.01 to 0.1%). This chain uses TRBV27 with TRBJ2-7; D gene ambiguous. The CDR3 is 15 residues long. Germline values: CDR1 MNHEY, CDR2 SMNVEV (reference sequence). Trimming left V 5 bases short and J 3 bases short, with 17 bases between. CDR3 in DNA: TGTGCCAGCAGTCGTTTTGGGCCCAAAAGCTACGAGCAGTACTTC. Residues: CASSRFGPKSYEQYF.

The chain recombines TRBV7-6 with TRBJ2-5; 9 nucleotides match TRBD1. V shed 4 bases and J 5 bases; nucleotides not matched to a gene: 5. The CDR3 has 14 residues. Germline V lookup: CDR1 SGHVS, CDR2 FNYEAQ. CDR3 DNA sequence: TGTGCCAGCAGCTCGGACAGGGGATCCGAGACCCAGTACTTC. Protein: CASSSDRGSETQYF.

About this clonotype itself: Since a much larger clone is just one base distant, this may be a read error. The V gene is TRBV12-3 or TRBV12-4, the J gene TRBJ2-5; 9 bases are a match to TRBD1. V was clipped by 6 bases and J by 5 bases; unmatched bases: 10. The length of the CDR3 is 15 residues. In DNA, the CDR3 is TGTGCCAGCAGCTCCGGGGACAGGGTATCCGAGACCCAGTACTTC. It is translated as CASSSGDRVSETQYF.

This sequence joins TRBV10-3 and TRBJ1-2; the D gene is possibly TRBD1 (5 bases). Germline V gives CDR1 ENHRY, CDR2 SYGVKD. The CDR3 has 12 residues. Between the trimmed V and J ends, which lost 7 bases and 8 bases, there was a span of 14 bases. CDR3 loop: CAITGGVGGYTF. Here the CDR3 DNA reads TGTGCCATCACCGGGGGGGTCGGCGGCTACACCTTC.

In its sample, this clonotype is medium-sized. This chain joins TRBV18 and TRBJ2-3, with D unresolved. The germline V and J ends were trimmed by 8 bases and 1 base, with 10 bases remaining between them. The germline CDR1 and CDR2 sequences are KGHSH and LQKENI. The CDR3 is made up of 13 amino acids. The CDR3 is CASTKAGTDTQYF. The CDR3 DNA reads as TGTGCCAGCACCAAAGCCGGCACAGATACGCAGTATTTT.